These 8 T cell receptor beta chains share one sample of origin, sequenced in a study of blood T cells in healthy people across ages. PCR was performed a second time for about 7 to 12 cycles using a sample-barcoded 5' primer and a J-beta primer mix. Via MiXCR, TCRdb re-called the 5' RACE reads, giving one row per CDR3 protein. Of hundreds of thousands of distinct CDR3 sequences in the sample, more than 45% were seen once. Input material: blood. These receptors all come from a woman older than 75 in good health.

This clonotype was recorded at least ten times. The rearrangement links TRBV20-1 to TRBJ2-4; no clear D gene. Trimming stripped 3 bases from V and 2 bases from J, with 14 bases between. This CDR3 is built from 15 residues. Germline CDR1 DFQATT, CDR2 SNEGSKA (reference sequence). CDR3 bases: TGCAGTGCTAGGTTAGGGCCAAGCCCCAAAAACATTCAGTACTTC. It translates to CSARLGPSPKNIQYF.

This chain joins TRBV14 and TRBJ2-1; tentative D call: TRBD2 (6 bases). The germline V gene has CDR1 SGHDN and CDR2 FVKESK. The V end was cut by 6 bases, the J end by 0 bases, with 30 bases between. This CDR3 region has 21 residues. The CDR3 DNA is TGTGCCAGCAGTCCTCGGTTTTTGGGCTATGTCGTCGGGAGCTCCTACAATGAGCAGTTCTTC. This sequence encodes CASSPRFLGYVVGSSYNEQFF.

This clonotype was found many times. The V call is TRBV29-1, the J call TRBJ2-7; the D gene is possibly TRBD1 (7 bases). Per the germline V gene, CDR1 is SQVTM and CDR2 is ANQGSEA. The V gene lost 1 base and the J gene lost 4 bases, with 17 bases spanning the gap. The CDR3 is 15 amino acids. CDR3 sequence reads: CSVEGRQGGGYEQYF. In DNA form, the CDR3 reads TGCAGCGTTGAAGGTCGACAGGGAGGAGGGTACGAGCAGTACTTC.

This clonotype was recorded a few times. The CDR3, as DNA: TGTGCCAGCAGTTTCGACAGTAGAAGGGAAAAACTGTTTTTT. The encoded protein is CASSFDSRREKLFF. V gene TRBV12-3 or TRBV12-4 combines with J gene TRBJ1-4; D is possibly TRBD1 (5 bases). The CDR3 loop spans 14 amino acids. V lost 3 bases and J 8 bases, leaving 13 bases between the germline ends.

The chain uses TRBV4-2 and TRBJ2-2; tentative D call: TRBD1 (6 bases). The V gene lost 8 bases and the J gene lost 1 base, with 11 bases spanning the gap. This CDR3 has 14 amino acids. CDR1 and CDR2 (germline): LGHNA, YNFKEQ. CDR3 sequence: CASAWTVNTGELFF. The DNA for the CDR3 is TGTGCCAGCGCCTGGACAGTGAACACCGGGGAGCTGTTTTTT.

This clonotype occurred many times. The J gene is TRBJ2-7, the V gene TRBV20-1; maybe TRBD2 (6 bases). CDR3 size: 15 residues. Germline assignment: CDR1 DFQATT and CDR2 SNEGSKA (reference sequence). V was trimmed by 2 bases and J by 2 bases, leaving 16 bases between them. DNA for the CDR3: TGCAGTGCTAGAATTACCGGGACTGGAACCTACGAGCAGTACTTC. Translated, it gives CSARITGTGTYEQYF.

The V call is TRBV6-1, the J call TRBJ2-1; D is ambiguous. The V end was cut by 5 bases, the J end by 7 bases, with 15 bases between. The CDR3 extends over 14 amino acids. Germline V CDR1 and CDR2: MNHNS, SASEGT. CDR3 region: CASSSIQTENEQFF. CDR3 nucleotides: TGTGCCAGCAGTTCCATTCAGACCGAAAATGAGCAGTTCTTC.

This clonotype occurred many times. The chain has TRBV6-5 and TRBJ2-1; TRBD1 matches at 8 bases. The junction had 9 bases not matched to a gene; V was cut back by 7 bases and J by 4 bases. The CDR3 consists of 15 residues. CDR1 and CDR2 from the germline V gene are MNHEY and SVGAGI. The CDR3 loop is CASTSGGLRYNEQFF. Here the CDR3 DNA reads TGTGCCAGCACCTCAGGGGGCTTAAGGTACAATGAGCAGTTCTTC.